One sample yielded the 25 T cell receptor beta chains listed below, sequenced in a study of cytomegalovirus exposure and HLA in healthy donors. Both 60 Vbeta primers and 13 Jbeta primers went into the PCR. This table comes from immunoSEQ multiplex PCR, and its TCRdb copy is limited to in-frame clones, with some not included. Of about 110,000 clones listed, about 74% are singletons. The sequenced material came from PBMCs. The receptor source for this set is a woman in her forties in good health and CMV-seropositive.

The CDR3 DNA reads TGTGCCAGCAGTTTATGGGGACAGGTCTCCTACGAGCAGTACTTC. Translating gives CASSLWGQVSYEQYF. The chain links TRBV27 to TRBJ2-7; the match to TRBD1 covers 8 bases. V shed 1 base and J 0 bases; nucleotides not matched to a gene: 2. The CDR3 contains 15 residues. Germline V gene lookup returns CDR1 MNHEY and CDR2 SMNVEV (reference sequence).

The chain joins TRBV10-3 to TRBJ2-5; TRBD1 agrees at 9 bases. After removal of 5 bases from V and 5 bases from J, the junction contained 9 bases not matched to a gene. In germline, CDR1 is ENHRY, CDR2 SYGVKD. CDR3 size: 15 residues. CDR3 amino acids: CAISPRTGAAETQYF. CDR3 coding DNA: TGTGCCATCAGTCCCCGGACAGGGGCGGCGGAGACCCAGTACTTC.

The chain links TRBV19 to TRBJ2-7; possibly TRBD1 for D (6 bases). Trimming left V 10 bases short and J 5 bases short, with 21 bases between. The CDR3 has 14 amino acids. Germline V gene lookup returns CDR1 LNHDA and CDR2 SQIVND (reference sequence). The CDR3 reads CATTSPGAGHEQYF. CDR3 sequence (DNA): TGTGCCACCACCAGCCCAGGGGCGGGCCACGAGCAGTACTTC. Filled out from reference TRBV19 and TRBJ2-7, the complete variable domain reads DGGITQSPKYLFRKEGQNVTLSCEQNLNHDAMYWYRQDPGQGLRLIYYSQIVNDFQKGDIAEGYSVSREKKESFPLTVTSAQKNPTAFYLCATTSPGAGHEQYFGPGTRLTVT.

J is TRBJ2-1 and V is TRBV5-1; 9 bases are a match to TRBD2. Germline CDR1 and CDR2: SGHRS and YFSETQ. V shed 0 bases and J 10 bases; nucleotides not matched to a gene: 5. This CDR3 contains 14 residues. The CDR3, as DNA: TGCGCCAGCAGCTTGGGCGGGGGGGCTCTCGAGCAGTTCTTC. This encodes CASSLGGGALEQFF.

This chain joins TRBV7-2 and TRBJ1-3; TRBD1 is a possible D gene (6 bases). With 4 bases removed from V and 4 bases from J, the gap between germline ends came to 11 bases. The CDR3 extends over 14 amino acids. CDR1 is SGHTA and CDR2 is FQGNSA in the germline V gene. CDR3 nucleotides: TGTGCCAGCAGCTCCGGACAGCCCGGAAACACCATATATTTT. Translating it yields CASSSGQPGNTIYF.

This clone came up a few times. The rearrangement uses TRBV5-4 and TRBJ2-5, with D perhaps TRBD2 (6 bases). The CDR3 runs to 14 residues. Trimming stripped 4 bases from V and 1 base from J, with 11 bases between. CDR1 and CDR2 from the germline V gene are SGHNT and YYREEE (reference sequence). CDR3 nucleotide sequence: TGTGCCAGCAGCCCTGCGGGGACCCAAGAGACCCAGTACTTC. Its protein is CASSPAGTQETQYF. The whole variable domain, remainder taken from reference TRBV5-4 and TRBJ2-5, is ETGVTQSPTHLIKTRGQQVTLRCSSQSGHNTVSWYQQALGQGPQFIFQYYREEENGRGNFPPRFSGLQFPNYSSELNVNALELDDSALYLCASSPAGTQETQYFGPGTRLLVL.

This clone was detected only once. The V and J genes are TRBV19 and TRBJ1-1; D perhaps matches TRBD1 (6 bases). Trimming cost V 4 bases and J 1 base, with 13 bases left between them. In germline, CDR1 is LNHDA, CDR2 SQIVND (reference sequence). The CDR3 is 15 amino acids. For the CDR3, the DNA is TGTGCCAGTAGTAGCCACAGGGTACCGAACACTGAAGCTTTCTTT. Its protein product is CASSSHRVPNTEAFF.

The V call is TRBV7-3, the J call TRBJ1-2; D perhaps matches TRBD1 (5 bases). The CDR3 sequence is 13 residues long. V was cut by 0 bases and J by 6 bases, with 8 bases left in between. Germline V gives CDR1 SGHTA, CDR2 FQGTGA. CDR3 in DNA: TGTGCCAGCAGCTTAACCACAGGAGATGGCTACACCTTC. This codes for CASSLTTGDGYTF.

The chain links TRBV20-1 to TRBJ1-2, with D maybe TRBD1 (6 bases). The CDR3 contains 11 residues. Germline CDR1 and CDR2: DFQATT and SNEGSKA (reference sequence). Deletions cut 7 bases from V and 4 bases from J, with 10 bases between. CDR3 loop: CSVTGSYGYTF. The CDR3 bases are TGCAGTGTTACAGGGTCCTATGGCTACACCTTC.

This clone has just one count. The CDR3 loop is CASSLVSGTASSYEQYF. The CDR3 DNA is TGCGCCAGCAGCTTGGTTTCCGGGACAGCTTCCTCCTACGAGCAGTACTTC. V is TRBV5-1 and J is TRBJ2-7, with 7 bases fitting TRBD1. V shed 0 bases and J 0 bases; nucleotides not matched to a gene: 9. Germline V gives CDR1 SGHRS, CDR2 YFSETQ. The CDR3 sequence is 17 residues long.

The chain carries TRBV2 and TRBJ2-5, with D tentatively TRBD2 (5 bases). The CDR3 is 13 residues long. Germline-derived CDR1 and CDR2 are SNHLY and FYNNEI. Deletions cut 6 bases from V and 7 bases from J, with 15 bases between. CDR3 coding DNA: TGTGCCAGCAGAGGACCCGGGATGGGGACCCAGTACTTC. Amino acid sequence: CASRGPGMGTQYF. The whole variable domain, remainder taken from reference TRBV2 and TRBJ2-5, is EPEVTQTPSHQVTQMGQEVILRCVPISNHLYFYWYRQILGQKVEFLVSFYNNEISEKSEIFDDQFSVERPDGSNFTLKIRSTKLEDSAMYFCASRGPGMGTQYFGPGTRLLVL.

The gene calls are TRBV5-1 and TRBJ1-1; D unresolved. Germline V gene data show CDR1 as SGHRS and CDR2 as YFSETQ. Trimming pared 6 bases from V and 1 base from J, leaving 13 bases between. The CDR3 length is 14 residues. The CDR3 coding sequence is TGCGCCAGCACCTCTGAGGATTGGAACACTGAAGCTTTCTTT. Translating gives CASTSEDWNTEAFF.

The sample holds one count of this clone. This chain uses TRBV6-1 with TRBJ2-1; 10 positions match TRBD2. The CDR3 length is 15 residues. Losses at the gene ends were 2 bases for V and 8 bases for J; bases not matched to a gene: 6. Germline CDR1 reads MNHNS; CDR2 reads SASEGT. The CDR3 spells CASSESSGGAYEQFF. Here the CDR3 DNA reads TGTGCCAGCAGTGAATCAAGCGGGGGGGCTTATGAGCAGTTCTTC.

V usage is TRBV5-1 and J usage is TRBJ2-6; no definite D call. The germline V gene encodes CDR1 SGHRS and CDR2 YFSETQ. The CDR3 consists of 14 residues. The V end was cut by 6 bases, the J end by 0 bases, with 7 bases between. The DNA for the CDR3 is TGCGCCAGCACCCCAGGCTCTGGGGCCAACGTCCTGACTTTC. This codes for CASTPGSGANVLTF.

The chain has TRBV5-1 and TRBJ2-5; TRBD2 agrees at 11 bases. J gave up 5 bases and V 0 bases, and 6 bases lay outside the gene matches. CDR3 length: 16 residues. Germline V lookup: CDR1 SGHRS, CDR2 YFSETQ. CDR3 DNA sequence: TGCGCCAGCAGCTTGGGAATAGCGGGGGGGCAGGAGACCCAGTACTTC. Translation: CASSLGIAGGQETQYF.

This clone was detected only a few times. The genes are TRBV18 and TRBJ1-1; TRBD1 agrees at 8 bases. The CDR3 runs 14 residues. Per germline, CDR1 KGHSH and CDR2 LQKENI. Germline trimming cut 0 bases from V and 6 bases from J; bases unmatched to any gene: 3. CDR3 nucleotides: TGTGCCAGCTCACCACCGGGACAGGTAGCTGAAGCTTTCTTT. The encoded protein is CASSPPGQVAEAFF.

CDR3 bases: TGTGCCAGCAGCGAGAATAGCAATCAGCCCCAGCATTTT. Protein sequence: CASSENSNQPQHF. The rearrangement joins TRBV2 to TRBJ1-5; D not resolved. Germline V lookup: CDR1 SNHLY, CDR2 FYNNEI. This CDR3 spans 13 amino acids. Trimming shortened V by 6 bases and J by 0 bases, and 6 bases separated the two germline ends.

The chain combines TRBV15 with TRBJ1-1, with D perhaps TRBD1 (5 bases). The ends were cut back, 0 bases at V and 1 base at J, with 12 bases in the middle. Germline CDR1 reads LNHNV; CDR2 reads YYDKDF (reference sequence). The CDR3 totals 16 residues. The CDR3 is CATSRDLARANTEAFF. CDR3 DNA sequence: TGTGCCACCAGCAGAGATCTCGCCAGGGCGAACACTGAAGCTTTCTTT.

The rearrangement uses TRBV5-4 and TRBJ2-3, with 10 bases fitting TRBD2. Germline values: CDR1 SGHNT, CDR2 YYREEE (reference sequence). With V trimmed by 1 base and J by 2 bases, 4 bases remained unmatched. The CDR3 contains 16 residues. The CDR3 region is CASSLSGGAFTDTQYF. The CDR3 DNA follows: TGTGCCAGCAGCTTGAGCGGGGGGGCGTTCACAGATACGCAGTATTTT.

To note about this clone: Other DNA sequences within the sample encode an identical CDR3. The V gene is TRBV5-6, the J gene TRBJ2-7; D gene ambiguous. V lost 3 bases, J lost 3 bases, and 4 bases lay in between. Germline V gives CDR1 SGHDT, CDR2 YYEEEE. This CDR3 comprises 11 residues. CDR3 protein: CASSSYYEQYF. For the CDR3, the DNA is TGTGCCAGCAGCTCTTACTACGAGCAGTACTTC.

This clone was observed a single time. The chain carries TRBV29-1 and TRBJ2-7; possible D gene TRBD2, 6 bases. Germline V gene sequence: CDR1 SQVTM, CDR2 ANQGSEA. CDR3 length equals 13 residues. The V end was cut by 4 bases, the J end by 7 bases, with 17 bases between. The CDR3 nucleotides read TGCAGCGTTGCCAGGGATGGAGGGAGGGAGCAGTACTTC. This sequence encodes CSVARDGGREQYF.

This chain's CDR3 is CASSRTGGEQPQHF. In DNA form, the CDR3 reads TGTGCCAGCAGCCGGACAGGGGGCGAACAGCCCCAGCATTTT. The rearrangement uses TRBV6-5 and TRBJ1-5; 11 bases fit TRBD1. The trim removed 6 bases at V and 7 bases at J, leaving 5 bases unmatched. This CDR3 contains 14 residues. Germline V gene data show CDR1 as MNHEY and CDR2 as SVGAGI.

The table lists this clone with a few counts. This chain uses TRBV2 with TRBJ1-4; possibly TRBD1 for D (6 bases). Germline CDR1 reads SNHLY; CDR2 reads FYNNEI. Trimming pared 1 base from V and 10 bases from J, leaving 10 bases between. The CDR3 sequence is 13 residues long. This chain's CDR3 is CASSEEGRGKLFF. For the CDR3, the DNA is TGTGCCAGCAGTGAAGAAGGCAGGGGAAAACTGTTTTTT.

The V gene is TRBV30, the J gene TRBJ2-7, with D tentatively TRBD1 (5 bases). The CDR3 sequence is 12 residues long. The V end lost 4 bases, the J end lost 6 bases, and 13 bases lay between the germline ends. Germline V gene lookup returns CDR1 GTSNPN and CDR2 SVGIG (reference sequence). The CDR3, as DNA: TGTGCCTGGAACCAGGGCAAAGGCGAGCAGTACTTC. It yields the protein CAWNQGKGEQYF.

This clone was seen once. V is TRBV4-1 and J is TRBJ2-5; 9 bases are shared with TRBD1. Germline V gene data show CDR1 as MGHRA and CDR2 as YSYEKL. The CDR3 extends over 17 amino acids. The V gene end was trimmed by 4 bases and the J gene end by 4 bases; junction bases not matched to a gene: 13. The CDR3 nucleotides are TGCGCCAGCAGCCGAGAGGGCACAGGGGGCTCAGGAGAGACCCAGTACTTC. Protein product: CASSREGTGGSGETQYF.